This T cell receptor (beta chain) was recovered during a study of T-cell reconstitution after alpha-beta-depleted transplantation in children. TCRbeta library preparation incorporated unique molecular identifiers. TCRdb fed the PCR reads into MiXCR, producing one record per CDR3 protein. Altogether 610,000 or so distinct CDR3 sequences are present, 27% being singletons, with the ten largest covering under 45%. Study-level results: By about two months after transplant, alpha-beta T cells reportedly arose from several hundred graft clones that had expanded. Most T-cell counts and diversity one year after the transplant came from T cells that were newly produced. Surviving thymic progenitors and recipient T cells were the source of high TCRbeta diversity at day 60 in some patients.

CDR3 size: 15 residues. The V gene end was trimmed by 2 bases and the J gene end by 6 bases; junction bases not matched to a gene: 4. Comment on this clonotype: The antigen remains undetermined.

The clonotype comes from a boy in the first two years of life with Wiskott-Aldrich syndrome, due to receive a stem cell transplant. The genes are TRBV12-3 or TRBV12-4 and TRBJ2-3, with TRBD2 matching 11 bases. The sample consisted of PBMCs, taken before TCRalphabeta/CD19-depleted stem cell transplant. CDR3 sequence reads: CASSLTSGRGDTQYF. As DNA, the CDR3 is TGTGCCAGCAGTTTAACTAGCGGGAGAGGGGATACGCAGTATTTT.